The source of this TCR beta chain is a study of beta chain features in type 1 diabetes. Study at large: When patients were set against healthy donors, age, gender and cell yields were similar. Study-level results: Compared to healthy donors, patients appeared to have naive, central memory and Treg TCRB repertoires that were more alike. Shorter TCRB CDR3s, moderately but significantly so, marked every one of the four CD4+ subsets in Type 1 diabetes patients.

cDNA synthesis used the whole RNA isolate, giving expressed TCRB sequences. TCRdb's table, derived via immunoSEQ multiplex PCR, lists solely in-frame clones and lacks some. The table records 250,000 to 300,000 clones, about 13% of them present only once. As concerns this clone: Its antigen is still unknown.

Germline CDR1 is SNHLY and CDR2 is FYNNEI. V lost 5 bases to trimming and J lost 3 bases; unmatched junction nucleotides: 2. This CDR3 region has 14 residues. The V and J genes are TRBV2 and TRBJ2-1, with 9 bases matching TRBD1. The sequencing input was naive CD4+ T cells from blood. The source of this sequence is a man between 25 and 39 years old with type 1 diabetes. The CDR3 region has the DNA TGTGCCAGCAGTCTGGGACAGGGCTACAATGAGCAGTTCTTC. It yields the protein CASSLGQGYNEQFF.